Shown below are 8 T cell receptor beta chains from a single sample sequenced in a study of OX40 agonist ivuxolimab in advanced cancers. Sequenced by immunoSEQ multiplex PCR; TCRdb stores in-frame clones only, minus some. This table holds approximately 65,000 clones, over 85% found once. The sequencing used CD4+ or CD8+ T cells sorted from blood, collected in a trial of the OX40 agonist ivuxolimab. These receptors were taken from an adult with an advanced solid tumor such as melanoma, head and neck, liver or kidney cancer.

The CDR3 region is CASRSTSGGAQTQYF. CDR3 sequence (DNA): TGTGCCAGCAGGTCAACTAGCGGGGGGGCCCAGACCCAGTACTTC. This sequence joins TRBV11-2 and TRBJ2-5, with 13 nucleotides matching TRBD2. Germline V CDR1 and CDR2: SGHAT, FQNNGV. J was trimmed by 6 bases and V by 6 bases; bases with no gene match: 7. The CDR3 spans 15 residues.

V usage is TRBV4-1 and J usage is TRBJ1-1; no clear D. The V gene lost 0 bases and the J gene lost 5 bases, with 10 bases spanning the gap. Germline CDR1 reads MGHRA; CDR2 reads YSYEKL. The CDR3 totals 14 residues. DNA of the CDR3: TGCGCCAGCAGCCAAGAAGGGAGGGTTACTGAAGCTTTCTTT. This encodes CASSQEGRVTEAFF.

The V and J genes are TRBV14 and TRBJ1-4, with D perhaps matching TRBD1 (5 bases). The CDR3 length is 15 residues. V lost 4 bases to trimming and J lost 8 bases, with 17 bases between them. Germline-derived CDR1 and CDR2 are SGHDN and FVKESK. The CDR3 nucleotides read TGTGCCAGCAGCCTGGTTCAGGGAAACGGCGAAAAACTGTTTTTT. Protein sequence: CASSLVQGNGEKLFF.

The rearrangement links TRBV6-4 to TRBJ2-6; D possibly corresponds to TRBD1 (6 bases). V lost 6 bases and J 0 bases, leaving 9 bases between the germline ends. The CDR3 runs to 15 residues. Germline CDR1 MRHNA, CDR2 SNTAGT. CDR3 in DNA: TGTGCCAGCAGGGAAGGGGGCTCTGGGGCCAACGTCCTGACTTTC. Its protein is CASREGGSGANVLTF.

The rearrangement links TRBV2 to TRBJ2-7; TRBD1 aligns across 12 bases. The CDR3 contains 14 residues. The V gene's germline CDR1 is SNHLY and CDR2 FYNNEI. The ends lost 9 bases at V and 4 bases at J; junction bases unmatched: 7. CDR3 DNA sequence: TGTGCCAGGTCTGTGGGACAGGGGGCATACGAGCAGTACTTC. As protein: CARSVGQGAYEQYF.

This clone was detected once. This chain joins TRBV5-1 and TRBJ2-7; D might be TRBD1 (5 bases). The CDR3 has 13 amino acids. Germline V gene sequence: CDR1 SGHRS, CDR2 YFSETQ. Trimming took off 0 bases at V and 7 bases at J, with 11 bases between the two ends. The DNA of the CDR3 is TGCGCCAGCAGCTTGGACCAGAAGGGGGAGCAGTACTTC. This translates into CASSLDQKGEQYF.

The chain recombines TRBV4-1 with TRBJ1-3; possible D gene TRBD1, 6 bases. Trimming stripped 2 bases from V and 7 bases from J, with 15 bases between. In germline, CDR1 is MGHRA, CDR2 YSYEKL. The CDR3 has 15 residues. As DNA, the CDR3 is TGCGCCAGCAGCCAACCTACAGGGTTTGGGAACACCATATATTTT. It is translated as CASSQPTGFGNTIYF.

Details on this clone: A read error may produce the germline difference seen at one junction end. The chain links TRBV7-7 to TRBJ2-7; weak D call: TRBD1 (6 bases). CDR1 and CDR2 from the germline V gene are SSHAT and FNYEAQ (reference sequence). The CDR3 is 13 amino acids. CDR3 DNA sequence: TGTGCTAGCAGGACAGTTTACTCCTACGAGCAGTACTTC. Protein sequence: CASRTVYSYEQYF.